This T cell receptor beta chain was profiled in a study of OX40 agonist ivuxolimab in advanced cancers. Study-wide context: Participants averaged approximately 65 years of age (range about 23 to 80) and were 82.7% male.

Libraries were prepared by immunoSEQ multiplex PCR; TCRdb keeps only in-frame clonotypes and omits some of them. The sample records 60,000 or so clones, 80% to 85% being singletons. This CDR3 has 16 residues. The germline V gene has CDR1 SGHRS and CDR2 YFSETQ. The J segment lost 5 bases and the V segment lost 2 bases, leaving 7 bases of the junction unmatched. Source: CD4+ or CD8+ T cells sorted from blood, taken in a trial of the OX40 agonist ivuxolimab. The source of this sequence is an adult with an advanced solid tumor such as melanoma, head and neck, liver or kidney cancer. The gene calls are TRBV5-1 and TRBJ2-1; TRBD1 aligns across 10 bases. CDR3 region: CASSFDRQGANNEQFF. CDR3 coding DNA: TGCGCCAGCAGCTTCGATCGACAGGGGGCCAACAATGAGCAGTTCTTC.